What follows describes a single TCR beta chain. The read ends 3 residues shy of where the CDR3 ends; the end is completed using the germline J gene. The junction had 3 bases not matched to a gene; V was cut back by 3 bases and J by 8 bases. Per germline, CDR1 KGHSH and CDR2 LQKENI. CDR3 length: 14 amino acids. The sample is drawn from a study of T cells in women clearing cervical HPV infection. Method: immunoSEQ multiplex PCR; TCRdb's copy keeps in-frame clones and lacks some. In all, the sample yields tens of thousands of clones. This clonotype originated in a woman between 18 and 75 years old with a cervical HPV16 infection that either progressed to CIN3+ or cleared (not recorded which). This chain joins TRBV18 and TRBJ1-6, with 8 bases identical to TRBD1. The sample consisted of blood buffy coat. The CDR3 loop reads CASSPNRGDSPLHF. The part of the CDR3 DNA that was read is TGTGCCAGCTCACCGAACAGGGGGGATTCACCC.